Sequencing of this T cell receptor beta chain was carried out in a study of Graves' ophthalmopathy and Graves' hyperthyroidism. Study-wide findings and caveats: Ophthalmopathy progression cases were predicted by the model with approximately 71% sensitivity and almost 75% specificity. Blood also carried most expanded thyroid clonotypes exceeding 0.001 frequency.

This clonotype was detected ten times or more. Its antigen remains unknown. Excluded were patients with other autoimmune diseases, uncontrolled infections, pregnancy or lactation. Clinical symptoms, serum thyroxine, TRAb, thyroid ultrasound and orbital computed tomography formed the basis of diagnosis. Trimming at V came to 5 bases and at J to 5 bases, leaving 8 bases not matched to a gene. CDR1 and CDR2 from the germline V gene are MNHNS and SASEGT. The CDR3 is 14 amino acids. The study amplified TCR beta CDR3 regions using RNA transcripts. The authors performed first-round RT-PCR with HTBI primers and then a second-round multiplex PCR. A single record per CDR3 protein comes from TCRdb applying MiXCR to the multiplex PCR reads. The table has over 150,000 distinct CDR3 sequences, over 35% seen once.

This chain links TRBV6-1 with TRBJ2-7, with TRBD2 matching over 8 bases. Sequenced sample: peripheral blood. This TCR was sampled from a woman aged 40 to 50 with Graves' ophthalmopathy. The CDR3 DNA follows: TGTGCCAGCAGTAGGCCGGGAGGGCTAAACGAGCAGTACTTC. Its protein product is CASSRPGGLNEQYF.